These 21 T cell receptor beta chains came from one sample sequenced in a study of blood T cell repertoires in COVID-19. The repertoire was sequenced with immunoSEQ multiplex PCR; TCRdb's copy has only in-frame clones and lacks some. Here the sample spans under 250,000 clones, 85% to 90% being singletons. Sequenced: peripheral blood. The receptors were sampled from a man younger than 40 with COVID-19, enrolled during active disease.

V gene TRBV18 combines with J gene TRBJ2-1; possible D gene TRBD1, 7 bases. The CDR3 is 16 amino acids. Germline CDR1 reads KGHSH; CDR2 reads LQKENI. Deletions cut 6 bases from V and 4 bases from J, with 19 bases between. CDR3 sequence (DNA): TGTGCCAGCTCCAAGGGGGCGGGGACCAGATACAATGAGCAGTTCTTC. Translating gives CASSKGAGTRYNEQFF.

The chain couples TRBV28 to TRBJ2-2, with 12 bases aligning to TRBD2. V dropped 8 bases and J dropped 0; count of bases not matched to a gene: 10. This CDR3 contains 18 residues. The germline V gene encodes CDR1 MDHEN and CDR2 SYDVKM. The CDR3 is CASSQLAGGSANTGELFF. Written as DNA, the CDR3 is TGTGCCAGCTCGCAACTAGCGGGAGGCTCCGCGAACACCGGGGAGCTGTTTTTT.

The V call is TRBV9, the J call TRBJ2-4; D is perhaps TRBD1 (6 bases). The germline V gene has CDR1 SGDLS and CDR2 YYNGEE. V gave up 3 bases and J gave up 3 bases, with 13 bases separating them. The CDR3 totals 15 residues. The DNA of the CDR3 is TGTGCCAGCAGCGGAGGGACACAGGGCAAAAACATTCAGTACTTC. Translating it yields CASSGGTQGKNIQYF.

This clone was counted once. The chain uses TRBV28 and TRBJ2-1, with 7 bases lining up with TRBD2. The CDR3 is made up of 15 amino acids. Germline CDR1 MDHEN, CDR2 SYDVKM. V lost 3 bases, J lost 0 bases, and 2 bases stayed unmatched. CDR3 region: CASSLTSFSYNEQFF. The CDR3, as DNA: TGTGCCAGCAGTTTGACTAGCTTCTCCTACAATGAGCAGTTCTTC.

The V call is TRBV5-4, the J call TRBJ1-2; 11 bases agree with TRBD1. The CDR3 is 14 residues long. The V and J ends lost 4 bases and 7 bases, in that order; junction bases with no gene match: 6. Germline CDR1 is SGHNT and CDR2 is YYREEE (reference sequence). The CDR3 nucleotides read TGTGCCAGCAGCATTCCGGGACAGGGGGGTGGCTACACCTTC. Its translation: CASSIPGQGGGYTF.

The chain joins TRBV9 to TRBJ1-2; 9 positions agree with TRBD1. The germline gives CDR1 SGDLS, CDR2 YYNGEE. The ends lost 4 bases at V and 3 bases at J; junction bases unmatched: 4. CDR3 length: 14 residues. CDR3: CASSSGQGYYGYTF. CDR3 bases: TGTGCCAGCAGCTCGGGACAGGGTTACTATGGCTACACCTTC.

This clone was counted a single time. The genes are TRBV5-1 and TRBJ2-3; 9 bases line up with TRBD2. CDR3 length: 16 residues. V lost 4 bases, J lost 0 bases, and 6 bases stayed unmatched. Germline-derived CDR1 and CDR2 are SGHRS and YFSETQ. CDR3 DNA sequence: TGCGCCAGCAGCATAGGACTAGCGCAAAGCACAGATACGCAGTATTTT. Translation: CASSIGLAQSTDTQYF.

The CDR3 protein is CASSPTGGRGQYF. The CDR3 DNA reads TGTGCCAGCAGTCCTACAGGGGGCCGAGGGCAGTACTTC. J is TRBJ2-7 and V is TRBV28, with 9 nucleotides matching TRBD1. CDR3 size: 13 residues. The V gene's germline CDR1 is MDHEN and CDR2 SYDVKM. With V trimmed by 5 bases and J by 9 bases, 8 bases remained unmatched.

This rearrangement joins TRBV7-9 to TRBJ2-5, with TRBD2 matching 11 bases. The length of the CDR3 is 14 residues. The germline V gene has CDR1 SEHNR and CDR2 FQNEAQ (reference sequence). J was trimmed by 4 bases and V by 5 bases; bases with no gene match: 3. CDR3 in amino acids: CASSPGTSGETQYF. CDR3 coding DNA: TGTGCCAGCAGCCCCGGGACTAGCGGAGAGACCCAGTACTTC.

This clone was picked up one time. In DNA form, the CDR3 reads TGTGCCAGCACCCCAGACGGGAGCTCTGGAAACACCATATATTTT. It is translated as CASTPDGSSGNTIYF. The V call is TRBV5-4, the J call TRBJ1-3; no firm D call. V lost 6 bases and J 0 bases, leaving 13 bases between the germline ends. The CDR3 has 15 amino acids. Per germline, CDR1 SGHNT and CDR2 YYREEE (reference sequence).

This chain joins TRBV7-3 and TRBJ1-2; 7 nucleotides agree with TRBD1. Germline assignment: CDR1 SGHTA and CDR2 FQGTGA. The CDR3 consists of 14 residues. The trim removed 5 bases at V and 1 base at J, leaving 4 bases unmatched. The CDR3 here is CASSAQGVNYGYTF. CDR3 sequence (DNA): TGTGCCAGCAGCGCGCAGGGGGTTAACTATGGCTACACCTTC. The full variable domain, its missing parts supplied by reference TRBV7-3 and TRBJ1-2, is GAGVSQTPSNKVTEKGKYVELRCDPISGHTALYWYRQSLGQGPEFLIYFQGTGAADDSGLPNDRFFAVRPEGSVSTLKIQRTERGDSAVYLCASSAQGVNYGYTFGSGTRLTVV.

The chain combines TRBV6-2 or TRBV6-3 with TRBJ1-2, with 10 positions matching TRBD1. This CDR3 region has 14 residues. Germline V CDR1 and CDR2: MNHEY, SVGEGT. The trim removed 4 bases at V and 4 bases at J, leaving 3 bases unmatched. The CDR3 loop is CASSWGQGPYGYTF. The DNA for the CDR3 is TGTGCCAGCAGTTGGGGACAGGGGCCCTATGGCTACACCTTC.

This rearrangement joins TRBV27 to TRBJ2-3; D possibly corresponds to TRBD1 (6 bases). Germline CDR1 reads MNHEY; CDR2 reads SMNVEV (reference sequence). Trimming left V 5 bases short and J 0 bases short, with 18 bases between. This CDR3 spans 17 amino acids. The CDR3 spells CASSTHRDGISTDTQYF. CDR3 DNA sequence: TGTGCCAGCAGTACGCACAGGGATGGGATTAGCACAGATACGCAGTATTTT.

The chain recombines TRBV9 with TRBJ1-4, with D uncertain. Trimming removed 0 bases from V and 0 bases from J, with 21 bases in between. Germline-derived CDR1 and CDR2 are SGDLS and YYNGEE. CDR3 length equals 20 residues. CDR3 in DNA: TGTGCCAGCAGCGTAGTATATGCGGTAGTGCTTCCGGCAACTAATGAAAAACTGTTTTTT. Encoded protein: CASSVVYAVVLPATNEKLFF.

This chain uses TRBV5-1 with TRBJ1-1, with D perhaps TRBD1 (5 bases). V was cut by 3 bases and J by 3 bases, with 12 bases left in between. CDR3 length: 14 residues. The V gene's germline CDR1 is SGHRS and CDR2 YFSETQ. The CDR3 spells CASSSGVGYTEAFF. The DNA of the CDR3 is TGCGCCAGCAGCTCGGGGGTCGGTTACACTGAAGCTTTCTTT.

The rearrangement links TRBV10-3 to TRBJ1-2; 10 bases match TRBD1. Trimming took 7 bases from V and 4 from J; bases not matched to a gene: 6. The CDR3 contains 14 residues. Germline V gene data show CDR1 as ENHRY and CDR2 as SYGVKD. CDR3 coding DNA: TGTGCCATCACACCCGGGACAGGGGCCTATGGCTACACCTTC. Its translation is CAITPGTGAYGYTF.

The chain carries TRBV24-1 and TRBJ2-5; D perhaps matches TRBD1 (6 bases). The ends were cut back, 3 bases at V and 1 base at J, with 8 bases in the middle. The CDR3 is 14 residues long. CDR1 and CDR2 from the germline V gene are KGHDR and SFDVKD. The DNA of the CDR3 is TGTGCCACCAGTGATAAGACAGGCCAAGAGACCCAGTACTTC. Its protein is CATSDKTGQETQYF.

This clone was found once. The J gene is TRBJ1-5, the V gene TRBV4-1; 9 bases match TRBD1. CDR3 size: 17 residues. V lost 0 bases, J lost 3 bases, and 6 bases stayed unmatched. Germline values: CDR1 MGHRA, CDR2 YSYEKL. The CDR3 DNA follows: TGCGCCAGCAGCCAAGATAGGAACAGGGGGCTCAATCAGCCCCAGCATTTT. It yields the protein CASSQDRNRGLNQPQHF.

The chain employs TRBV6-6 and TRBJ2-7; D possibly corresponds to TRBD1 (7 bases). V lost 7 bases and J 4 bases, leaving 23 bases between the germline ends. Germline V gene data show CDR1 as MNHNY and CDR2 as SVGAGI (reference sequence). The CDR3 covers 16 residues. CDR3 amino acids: CASNVFESRGRYEQYF. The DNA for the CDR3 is TGTGCCAGCAACGTATTCGAAAGCAGGGGGAGGTACGAGCAGTACTTC.

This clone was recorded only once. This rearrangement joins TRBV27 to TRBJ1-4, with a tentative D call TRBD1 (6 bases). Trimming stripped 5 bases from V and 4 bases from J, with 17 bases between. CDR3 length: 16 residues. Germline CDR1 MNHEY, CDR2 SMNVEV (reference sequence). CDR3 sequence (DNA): TGTGCCAGCAGTCTCCTCGGAGAGGGGGATAATGAAAAACTGTTTTTT. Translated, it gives CASSLLGEGDNEKLFF.

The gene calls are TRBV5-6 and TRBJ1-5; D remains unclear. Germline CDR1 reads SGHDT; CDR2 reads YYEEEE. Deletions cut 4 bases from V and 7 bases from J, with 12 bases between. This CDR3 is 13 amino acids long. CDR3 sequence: CASSLSREQPQHF. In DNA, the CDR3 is TGTGCCAGCAGCCTCTCAAGGGAGCAGCCCCAGCATTTT.